The rows below give T cell receptor beta chains drawn from one sample of a study of Graves' ophthalmopathy and Graves' hyperthyroidism. TCRdb passed the multiplex PCR reads through MiXCR, listing each CDR3 protein once. The sample has 500,000 to 700,000 distinct CDR3 sequences, 22% seen once. The source material was peripheral blood. These receptor sequences come from a woman between 18 and 30 years old with stable Graves' hyperthyroidism. Some clones in this sample may be carry-over from other donors' samples. The CDR3 runs from the conserved cysteine through the conserved F or W. A D gene is named only where the DNA matches it firmly. Some rows mark clone size as missing; the rest say once, few, many or name a class of expanded clone.

>NA|many|TRBJ1-1|TRBV7-9
CASSTRQENTEAFF
TGTGCCAGCAGCACCCGACAGGAGAACACTGAAGCTTTCTTT
>TRBD1|many|TRBJ1-2|TRBV20-1
CSANPRDRGDYGYTF
TGCAGTGCTAATCCCCGGGACAGGGGCGACTATGGCTACACCTTC
>NA|NA|TRBJ1-1|TRBV6-2/TRBV6-3
CASSYSMDFPQTGSLNTEAFF
TGTGCCAGCAGTTACTCGATGGATTTCCCGCAGACAGGCTCGTTGAACACTGAAGCTTTCTTT
>NA|many|TRBJ1-6|TRBV12-3/TRBV12-4
CASSLAGRGAPLHF
TGTGCCAGCAGTTTAGCGGGAAGGGGGGCACCCCTCCACTTT
>NA|many|TRBJ1-5|TRBV5-1
CASSLLGDQPQHF
TGCGCCAGCAGCTTGCTAGGAGATCAGCCCCAGCATTTT
>TRBD2|many|TRBJ2-2|TRBV7-2
CASSLTSGKIGELFF
TGTGCCAGCAGCCTGACTAGCGGGAAAATCGGGGAGCTGTTTTTT
>NA|many|TRBJ2-5|TRBV7-8
CASSLVGFGVKETQYF
TGTGCCAGCAGCTTAGTGGGTTTCGGGGTAAAAGAGACCCAGTACTTC
>NA|NA|TRBJ2-7|TRBV20-1
CSAREDDRGAYEQYF
TGCAGTGCTAGAGAGGACGATCGCGGGGCCTACGAGCAGTACTTC
>NA|many|TRBJ1-1|TRBV5-1
CASSLGDALNTEAFF
TGCGCCAGCAGCTTGGGGGACGCCTTGAACACTGAAGCTTTCTTT
>NA|many|TRBJ1-2|TRBV2
CASSASGGVRYGYTF
TGTGCCAGCAGCGCATCTGGGGGAGTCCGCTATGGCTACACCTTC
>NA|NA|TRBJ2-7|TRBV6-1
CASRDFLYEQYF
TGTGCCAGCCGGGACTTCCTCTACGAGCAGTACTTC
>NA|many|TRBJ1-2|TRBV12-3/TRBV12-4
CASRRDSYGYTF
TGTGCCAGCAGGCGTGACAGCTATGGCTACACCTTC
>NA|NA|TRBJ1-3|TRBV10-3
CAISDEGIGNTIYF
TGTGCCATCAGTGACGAGGGGATTGGAAACACCATATATTTT
>NA|many|TRBJ2-5|TRBV20-1
CSASRLEGEYF
TGCAGTGCTAGTAGGCTAGAGGGAGAGTACTTC
>TRBD2|many|TRBJ2-5|TRBV6-5
CASSYTGLASNQETQYF
TGTGCCAGCAGTTACACGGGACTAGCGAGTAACCAAGAGACCCAGTACTTC
>NA|many|TRBJ2-7|TRBV19
CASSSTSTNYEQYF
TGTGCCAGTAGCTCGACATCTACTAACTACGAGCAGTACTTC
>NA|few|TRBJ1-2|TRBV29-1
CSVERAYGYTF
TGCAGCGTTGAAAGGGCCTATGGCTACACCTTC
>TRBD1|NA|TRBJ2-7|TRBV12-3/TRBV12-4
CASSQWDRGSYEQYF
TGTGCCAGCAGTCAATGGGACAGGGGTTCCTACGAGCAGTACTTC
>NA|NA|TRBJ1-2|TRBV20-1
CSASRGGGYGYTF
TGCAGTGCTAGCCGAGGGGGGGGATATGGCTACACCTTC
>NA|few|TRBJ2-5|TRBV5-1
CASSFGPTAGEYQETQYF
TGCGCCAGCAGCTTTGGACCGACGGCCGGAGAGTACCAAGAGACCCAGTACTTC
>TRBD1|NA|TRBJ1-5|TRBV12-3/TRBV12-4
CASNPTGGQGFNQPQHF
TGTGCCAGCAACCCGACAGGGGGACAGGGGTTCAATCAGCCCCAGCATTTT
>NA|many|TRBJ2-7|TRBV29-1
CSVADYEQYF
TGCAGCGTGGCGGACTACGAGCAGTACTTC
>NA|many|TRBJ1-2|TRBV20-1
CSASPRGMNYGYTF
TGCAGTGCTAGCCCTCGGGGGATGAACTATGGCTACACCTTC
>NA|many|TRBJ2-5|TRBV7-2
CASSSIRTQYF
TGTGCCAGCAGCTCAATACGGACCCAGTACTTC
>NA|NA|TRBJ1-1|TRBV6-5
CASCYRLNTEAFF
TGTGCCAGCTGTTATCGCCTGAACACTGAAGCTTTCTTT
>TRBD2|many|TRBJ2-5|TRBV11-2
CASSLRSGRASETQYF
TGTGCCAGCAGCTTGCGAAGCGGGAGGGCCTCTGAGACCCAGTACTTC
>NA|many|TRBJ2-7|TRBV30
CAWSVDGSEQYF
TGTGCCTGGAGTGTCGATGGCTCAGAGCAGTACTTC
>TRBD1|NA|TRBJ2-2|TRBV30
CAWGGTGDLVNTGELFF
TGTGCCTGGGGCGGGACAGGGGATTTAGTTAACACCGGGGAGCTGTTTTTT
>NA|NA|TRBJ1-5|TRBV30
CAWSVRVDQPQHF
TGTGCCTGGAGTGTACGAGTTGATCAGCCCCAGCATTTT